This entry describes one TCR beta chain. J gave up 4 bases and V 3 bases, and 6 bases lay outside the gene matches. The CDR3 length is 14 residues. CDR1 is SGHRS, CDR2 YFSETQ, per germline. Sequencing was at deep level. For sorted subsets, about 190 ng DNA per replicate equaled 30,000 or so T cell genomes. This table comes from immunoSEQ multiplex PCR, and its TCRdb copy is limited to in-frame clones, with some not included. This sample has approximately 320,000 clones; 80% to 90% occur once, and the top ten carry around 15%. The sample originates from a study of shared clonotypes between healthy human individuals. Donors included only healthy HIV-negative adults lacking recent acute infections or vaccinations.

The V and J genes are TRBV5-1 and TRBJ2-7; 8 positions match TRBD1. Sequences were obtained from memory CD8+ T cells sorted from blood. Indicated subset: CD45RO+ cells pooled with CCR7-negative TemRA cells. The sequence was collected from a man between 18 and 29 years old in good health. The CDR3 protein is CASSSDRAWYEQYF. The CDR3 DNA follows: TGCGCCAGCAGCTCGGACAGGGCATGGTACGAGCAGTACTTC.